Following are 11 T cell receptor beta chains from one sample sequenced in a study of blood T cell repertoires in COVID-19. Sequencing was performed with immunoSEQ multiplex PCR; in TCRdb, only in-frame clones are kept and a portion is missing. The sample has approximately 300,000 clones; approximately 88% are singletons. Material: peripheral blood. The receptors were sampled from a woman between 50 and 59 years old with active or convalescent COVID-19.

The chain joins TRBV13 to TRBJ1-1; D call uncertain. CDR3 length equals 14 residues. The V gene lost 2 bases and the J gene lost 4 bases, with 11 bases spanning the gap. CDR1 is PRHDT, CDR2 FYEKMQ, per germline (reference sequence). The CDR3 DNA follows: TGTGCCAGCAGCTTATCGGAGAGGCTCACTGAAGCTTTCTTT. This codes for CASSLSERLTEAFF.

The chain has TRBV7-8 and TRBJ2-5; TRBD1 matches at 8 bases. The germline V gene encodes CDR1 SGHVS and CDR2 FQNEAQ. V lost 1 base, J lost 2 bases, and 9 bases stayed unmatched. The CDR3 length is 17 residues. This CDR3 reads CASSLVQGQGRQETQYF. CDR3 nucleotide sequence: TGTGCCAGCAGCTTAGTACAAGGACAGGGACGACAAGAGACCCAGTACTTC.

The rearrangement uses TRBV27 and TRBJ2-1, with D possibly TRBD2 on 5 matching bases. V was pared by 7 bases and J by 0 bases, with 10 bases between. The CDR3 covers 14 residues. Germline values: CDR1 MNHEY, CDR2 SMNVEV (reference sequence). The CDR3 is CASIRGRSYNEQFF. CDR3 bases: TGTGCCAGCATCCGGGGTCGCTCCTACAATGAGCAGTTCTTC.

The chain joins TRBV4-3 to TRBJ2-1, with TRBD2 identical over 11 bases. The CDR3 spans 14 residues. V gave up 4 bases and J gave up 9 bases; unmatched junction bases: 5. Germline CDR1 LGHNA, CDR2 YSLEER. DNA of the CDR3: TGCGCCAGCAGCCTTAGCGGGGGGGAAGTTGAGCAGTTCTTC. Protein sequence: CASSLSGGEVEQFF.

The CDR3 is CASSPWTSGAQETQYF. The DNA of the CDR3 is TGTGCCAGCAGTCCTTGGACTAGCGGGGCTCAAGAGACCCAGTACTTC. The V and J genes are TRBV27 and TRBJ2-5; 12 nucleotides line up with TRBD2. The V gene's germline CDR1 is MNHEY and CDR2 SMNVEV (reference sequence). This CDR3 comprises 16 residues. Trimming took 5 bases from V and 2 from J; bases not matched to a gene: 6.

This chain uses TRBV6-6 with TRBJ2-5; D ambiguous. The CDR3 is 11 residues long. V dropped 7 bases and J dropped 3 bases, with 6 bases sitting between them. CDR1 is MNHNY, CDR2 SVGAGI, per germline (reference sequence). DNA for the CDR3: TGTGCCAGCACCCTTAAAGAGACCCAGTACTTC. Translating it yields CASTLKETQYF.

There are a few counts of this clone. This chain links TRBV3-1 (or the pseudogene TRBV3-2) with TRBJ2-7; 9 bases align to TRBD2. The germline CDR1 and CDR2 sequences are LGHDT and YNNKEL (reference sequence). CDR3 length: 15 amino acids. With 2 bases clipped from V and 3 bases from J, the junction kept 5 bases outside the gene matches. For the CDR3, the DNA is TGTGCCAGCAGCCAATTTCTAGCGGGGTTCTACGAGCAGTACTTC. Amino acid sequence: CASSQFLAGFYEQYF.

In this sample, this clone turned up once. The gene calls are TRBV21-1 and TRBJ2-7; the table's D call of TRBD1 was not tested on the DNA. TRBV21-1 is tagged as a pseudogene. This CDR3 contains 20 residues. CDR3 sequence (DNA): TGTGCCAGCAGCACCGGACAGGGGGAATCTCCGGTAGCGGGAATCGACGAGCAGTACTTC. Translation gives CASSTGQGESPVAGIDEQYF.

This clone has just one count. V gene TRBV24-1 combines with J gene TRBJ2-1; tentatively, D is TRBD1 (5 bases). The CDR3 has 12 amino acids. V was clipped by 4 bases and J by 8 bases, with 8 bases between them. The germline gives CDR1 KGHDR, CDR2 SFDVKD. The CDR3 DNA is TGTGCCACCAGTGAGATAGGGGATGAGCAGTTCTTC. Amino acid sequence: CATSEIGDEQFF.

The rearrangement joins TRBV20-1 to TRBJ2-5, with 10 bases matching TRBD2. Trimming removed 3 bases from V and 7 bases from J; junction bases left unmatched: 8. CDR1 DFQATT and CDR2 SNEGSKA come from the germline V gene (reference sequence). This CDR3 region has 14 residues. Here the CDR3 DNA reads TGCAGTGCTAGTCAGGCTAGCGGGGGATGGACCCAGTACTTC. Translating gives CSASQASGGWTQYF.

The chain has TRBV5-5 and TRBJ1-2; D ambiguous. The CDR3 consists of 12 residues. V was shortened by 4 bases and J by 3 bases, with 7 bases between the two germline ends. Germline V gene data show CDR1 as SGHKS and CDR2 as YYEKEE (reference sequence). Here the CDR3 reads CASSLGDYGYTF. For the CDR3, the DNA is TGTGCCAGCAGCCTGGGAGACTATGGCTACACCTTC.